The 5 T cell receptor beta chains listed next were all sequenced from one sample in a study of shared T cell receptors in the human thymus. Clones were sequenced by immunoSEQ multiplex PCR, and TCRdb holds only the in-frame ones, with some missing. The sample comprises over 350,000 clones, 85% to 95% of which are singletons, and around 0.019% rests with the top ten. Sequencing used thymocytes. The receptor source for this set is a human donor.

The chain combines TRBV11-2 with TRBJ2-1; TRBD2 agrees at 8 bases. Germline V gene lookup returns CDR1 SGHAT and CDR2 FQNNGV. The trim removed 5 bases at V and 8 bases at J, leaving 17 bases unmatched. The CDR3 consists of 17 residues. CDR3 region: CASSPPDSGAIGDEQFF. In nucleotides, the CDR3 is TGTGCCAGCAGCCCACCGGATAGCGGGGCCATTGGGGATGAGCAGTTCTTC.

CDR3 DNA: TGTGCCAGCAGCCCTACGTCCTTTGAGGACACTGAAGCTTTCTTT. It translates to CASSPTSFEDTEAFF. The chain links TRBV28 to TRBJ1-1; D is undetermined. This CDR3 spans 15 amino acids. From germline, CDR1 is MDHEN and CDR2 SYDVKM. The V end lost 6 bases, the J end lost 3 bases, and 17 bases lay between the germline ends.

The chain recombines TRBV7-9 with TRBJ1-2; 7 bases are a match to TRBD1. The trim removed 5 bases at V and 0 bases at J, leaving 9 bases unmatched. The CDR3 consists of 16 residues. Germline values: CDR1 SEHNR, CDR2 FQNEAQ (reference sequence). The CDR3: CASSQIIGGPNYGYTF. CDR3 nucleotides: TGTGCCAGCAGCCAGATAATAGGGGGCCCTAACTATGGCTACACCTTC. The full variable domain, completed using reference TRBV7-9 and TRBJ1-2, is DTGVSQNPRHKITKRGQNVTFRCDPISEHNRLYWYRQTLGQGPEFLTYFQNEAQLEKSRLLSDRFSAERPKGSFSTLEIQRTEQGDSAMYLCASSQIIGGPNYGYTFGSGTRLTVV.

This sequence joins TRBV28 and TRBJ2-3; 10 positions match TRBD1. This CDR3 spans 17 amino acids. CDR1 is MDHEN and CDR2 is SYDVKM in the germline V gene. With 5 bases clipped from V and 5 bases from J, the junction kept 13 bases outside the gene matches. CDR3 amino acids: CASSLGQGGIGKDTQYF. Here the CDR3 DNA reads TGTGCCAGCAGTCTCGGACAGGGGGGGATAGGGAAAGATACGCAGTATTTT.

This chain joins TRBV4-1 and TRBJ2-4; TRBD2 aligns across 7 bases. V lost 5 bases, J lost 15 bases, and 13 bases stayed unmatched. From germline, CDR1 is MGHRA and CDR2 YSYEKL. CDR3 length: 13 amino acids. Here the CDR3 reads CASSCGDYSGRYF. The CDR3 bases are TGCGCCAGCAGCTGTGGGGACTATTCGGGAAGGTACTTC.